This T cell receptor beta chain was obtained from a study of identical twins. TCRdb passed the 5' RACE reads through MiXCR, listing each CDR3 protein once. The repertoire holds just under 550,000 distinct CDR3 sequences, with over 12% as singletons. Trimming removed 2 bases from V and 2 bases from J; junction bases left unmatched: 2. The germline V gene encodes CDR1 SGHRS and CDR2 YFSETQ. CDR3 length: 14 residues. A further study also used this sample, focusing on yellow fever vaccine responses in identical twins.

The rearrangement joins TRBV5-1 to TRBJ2-3; 7 bases are a match to TRBD2. The material sequenced was CD4+ T cells sorted from blood. The clonotype comes from a woman between 18 and 29 years old in good health. CDR3 in DNA: TGCGCCAGCAGCTTCCGGGGGGACACAGATACGCAGTATTTT. It translates to CASSFRGDTDTQYF.